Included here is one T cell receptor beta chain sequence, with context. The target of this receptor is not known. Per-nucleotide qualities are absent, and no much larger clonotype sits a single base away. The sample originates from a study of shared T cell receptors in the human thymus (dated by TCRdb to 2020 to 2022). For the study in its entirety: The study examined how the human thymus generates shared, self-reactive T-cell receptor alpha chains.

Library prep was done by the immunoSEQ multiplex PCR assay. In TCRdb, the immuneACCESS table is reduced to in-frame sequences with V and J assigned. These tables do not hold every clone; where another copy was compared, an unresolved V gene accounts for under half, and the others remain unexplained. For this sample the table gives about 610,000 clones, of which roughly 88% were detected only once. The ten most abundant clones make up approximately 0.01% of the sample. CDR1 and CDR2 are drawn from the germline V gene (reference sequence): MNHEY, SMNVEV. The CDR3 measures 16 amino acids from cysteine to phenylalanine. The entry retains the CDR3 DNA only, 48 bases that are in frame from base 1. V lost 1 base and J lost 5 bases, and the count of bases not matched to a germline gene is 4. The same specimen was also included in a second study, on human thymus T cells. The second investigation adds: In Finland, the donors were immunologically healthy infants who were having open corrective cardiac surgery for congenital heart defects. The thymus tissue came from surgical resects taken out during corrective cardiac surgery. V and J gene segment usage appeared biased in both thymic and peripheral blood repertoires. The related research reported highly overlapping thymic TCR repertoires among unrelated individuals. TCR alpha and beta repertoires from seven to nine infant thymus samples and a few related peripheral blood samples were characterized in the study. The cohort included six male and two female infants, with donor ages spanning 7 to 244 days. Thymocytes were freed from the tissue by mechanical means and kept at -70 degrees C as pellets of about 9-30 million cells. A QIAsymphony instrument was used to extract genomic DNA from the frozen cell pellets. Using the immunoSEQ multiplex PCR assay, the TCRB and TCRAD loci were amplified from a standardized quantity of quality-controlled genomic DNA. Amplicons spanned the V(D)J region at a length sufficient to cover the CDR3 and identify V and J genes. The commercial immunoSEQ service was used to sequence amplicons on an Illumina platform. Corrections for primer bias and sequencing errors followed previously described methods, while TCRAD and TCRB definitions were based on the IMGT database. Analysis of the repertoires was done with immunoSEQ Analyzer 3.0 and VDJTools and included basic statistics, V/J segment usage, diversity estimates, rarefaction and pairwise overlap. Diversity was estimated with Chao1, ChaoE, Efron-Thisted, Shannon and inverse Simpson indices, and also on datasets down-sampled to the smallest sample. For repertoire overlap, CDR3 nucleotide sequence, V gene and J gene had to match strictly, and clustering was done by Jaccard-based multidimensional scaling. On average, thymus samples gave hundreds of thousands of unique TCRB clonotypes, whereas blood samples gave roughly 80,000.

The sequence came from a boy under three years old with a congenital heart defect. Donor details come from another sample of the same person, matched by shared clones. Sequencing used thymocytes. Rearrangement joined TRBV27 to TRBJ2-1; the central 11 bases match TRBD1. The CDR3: CASSLWDRGAHNEQFF. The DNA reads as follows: TGTGCCAGCAGTTTATGGGACAGGGGGGCCCACAATGAGCAGTTCTTC.